One and the same sample provided the 10 T cell receptor beta chains below, sequenced in a study of identical twins. TCRdb itself ran the 5' RACE reads through MiXCR, one entry per CDR3 protein. The table lists a few hundred thousand distinct CDR3 sequences, nearly 15% of them singletons. This sample also appeared in a second study, on yellow fever vaccine responses in identical twins.

The source material was CD4+ T cells sorted from blood. These receptors originate from a woman between 18 and 29 years old in good health.

The V call is TRBV18, the J call TRBJ2-3; 7 bases align to TRBD2. J lost 3 bases, V lost 0 bases, and 3 bases had no gene match. The CDR3 runs to 15 residues. Germline values: CDR1 KGHSH, CDR2 LQKENI. The CDR3 spells CASSPPGGWTDTQYF. The CDR3 DNA follows: TGTGCCAGCTCACCACCGGGAGGGTGGACAGATACGCAGTATTTT.

This clonotype occurred a few times. The rearrangement joins TRBV12-3 or TRBV12-4 to TRBJ1-2; D may be TRBD1 (5 bases). This CDR3 spans 15 amino acids. Trimming stripped 3 bases from V and 8 bases from J, with 19 bases between. The CDR3 loop reads CASSFLGDYRGGYTF. The DNA of the CDR3 is TGTGCCAGCAGTTTCCTAGGGGACTACCGTGGGGGCTACACCTTC.

The CDR3 coding sequence is TGTGCCATCAGTGACTTCGAGGGGATGAACACTGAAGCTTTCTTT. Translation gives CAISDFEGMNTEAFF. V usage is TRBV10-3 and J usage is TRBJ1-1, with D possibly matching TRBD1 (5 bases). Trimming removed 3 bases at V and 0 bases at J, with 11 bases between. This CDR3 is 15 amino acids long. Germline V CDR1 and CDR2: ENHRY, SYGVKD.

V gene TRBV10-3 combines with J gene TRBJ1-1, with 9 bases matching TRBD1. Germline V lookup: CDR1 ENHRY, CDR2 SYGVKD. CDR3 size: 14 residues. V shed 7 bases and J 1 base; nucleotides not matched to a gene: 4. The DNA of the CDR3 is TGTGCCATCAACGACAGGGGGACGAACACTGAAGCTTTCTTT. Translated: CAINDRGTNTEAFF.

This clonotype was seen a handful of times. The DNA of the CDR3 is TGTGCCAGCAGTTTGGAAGTACGGGGGCAGCCCCAGCATTTT. Translating gives CASSLEVRGQPQHF. The chain is built from TRBV28 and TRBJ1-5, with D maybe TRBD1 (5 bases). The CDR3 consists of 14 residues. V was shortened by 3 bases and J by 7 bases, with 13 bases between the two germline ends. Germline V gives CDR1 MDHEN, CDR2 SYDVKM.

This clonotype was picked up many times. This chain joins TRBV5-6 and TRBJ2-3; possibly TRBD2 for D (6 bases). The CDR3 contains 15 residues. Germline V lookup: CDR1 SGHDT, CDR2 YYEEEE. Between the trimmed V and J ends, which lost 6 bases and 1 base, there was a span of 15 bases. In DNA, the CDR3 is TGTGCCAGCAACCGTTACGGGAGCGGCACAGATACGCAGTATTTT. Translating gives CASNRYGSGTDTQYF.

The chain links TRBV13 to TRBJ2-3, with D perhaps TRBD1 (5 bases). The ends were cut back, 4 bases at V and 2 bases at J, with 13 bases in the middle. This CDR3 contains 15 residues. Germline V gene lookup returns CDR1 PRHDT and CDR2 FYEKMQ (reference sequence). The CDR3 is CASSSDILNTDTQYF. CDR3 nucleotides: TGTGCCAGCAGCTCGGACATCCTGAACACAGATACGCAGTATTTT.

This clonotype was counted ten times or more. The V and J genes are TRBV5-1 and TRBJ1-1; 7 bases map to TRBD1. Germline lookup yields CDR1 SGHRS and CDR2 YFSETQ. The junction had 9 bases not matched to a gene; V was cut back by 6 bases and J by 1 base. The CDR3 is 15 residues long. This CDR3 reads CASTVGQHTNTEAFF. CDR3 nucleotides: TGCGCCAGCACGGTGGGACAGCATACGAACACTGAAGCTTTCTTT. The complete variable domain, with remaining parts taken from reference TRBV5-1 and TRBJ1-1, reads KAGVTQTPRYLIKTRGQQVTLSCSPISGHRSVSWYQQTPGQGLQFLFEYFSETQRNKGNFPGRFSGRQFSNSRSEMNVSTLELGDSALYLCASTVGQHTNTEAFFGQGTRLTVV.

This chain uses TRBV27 with TRBJ1-6; the D is unclear. V was pared by 3 bases and J by 6 bases, with 12 bases between. The germline gives CDR1 MNHEY, CDR2 SMNVEV (reference sequence). The CDR3 contains 15 residues. CDR3 loop: CASSLNPSLNSPLHF. The CDR3 DNA follows: TGTGCCAGCAGTTTGAACCCAAGCCTTAATTCACCCCTCCACTTT.

The CDR3: CASSPIPPTGLETQYF. CDR3 DNA: TGTGCCAGCAGCCCTATACCCCCGACAGGGTTGGAGACCCAGTACTTC. The V and J genes are TRBV2 and TRBJ2-5; 7 positions match TRBD1. CDR3 size: 16 residues. CDR1 SNHLY and CDR2 FYNNEI come from the germline V gene. V trimming: 6 bases; J trimming: 5 bases; junction bases outside the gene matches: 15.